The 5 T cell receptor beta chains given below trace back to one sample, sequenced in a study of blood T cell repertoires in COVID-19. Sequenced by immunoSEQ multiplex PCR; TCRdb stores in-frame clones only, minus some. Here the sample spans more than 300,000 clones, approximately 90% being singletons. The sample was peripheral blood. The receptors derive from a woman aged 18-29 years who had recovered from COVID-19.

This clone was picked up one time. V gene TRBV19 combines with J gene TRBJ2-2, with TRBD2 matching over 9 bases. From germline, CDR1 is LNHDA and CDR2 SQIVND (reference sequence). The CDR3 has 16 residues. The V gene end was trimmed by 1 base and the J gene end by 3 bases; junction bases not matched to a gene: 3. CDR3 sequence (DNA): TGTGCCAGTAGTATAGGGGCGGGAGGGGACACCGGGGAGCTGTTTTTT. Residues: CASSIGAGGDTGELFF.

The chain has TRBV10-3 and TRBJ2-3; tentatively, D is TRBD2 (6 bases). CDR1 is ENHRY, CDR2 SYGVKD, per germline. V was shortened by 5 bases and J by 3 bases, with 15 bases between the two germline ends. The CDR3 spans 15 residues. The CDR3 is CAISRSGEVTDTQYF. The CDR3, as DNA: TGTGCCATCAGTCGGTCGGGGGAGGTTACAGATACGCAGTATTTT.

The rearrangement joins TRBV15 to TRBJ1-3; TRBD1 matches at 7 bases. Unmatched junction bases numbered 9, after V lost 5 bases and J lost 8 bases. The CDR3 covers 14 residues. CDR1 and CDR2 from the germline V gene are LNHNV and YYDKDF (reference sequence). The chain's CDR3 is CATSWGSQGDTIYF. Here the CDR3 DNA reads TGTGCCACCAGCTGGGGATCTCAGGGGGACACCATATATTTT. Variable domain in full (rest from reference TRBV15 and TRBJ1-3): DAMVIQNPRYQVTQFGKPVTLSCSQTLNHNVMYWYQQKSSQAPKLLFHYYDKDFNNEADTPDNFQSRRPNTSFCFLDIRSPGLGDTAMYLCATSWGSQGDTIYFGEGSWLTVV.

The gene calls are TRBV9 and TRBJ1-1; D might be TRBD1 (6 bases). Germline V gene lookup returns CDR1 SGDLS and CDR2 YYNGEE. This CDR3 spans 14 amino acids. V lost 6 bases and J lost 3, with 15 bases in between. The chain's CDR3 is CASNPTGTYTEAFF. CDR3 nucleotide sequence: TGTGCCAGCAACCCCACAGGGACCTACACTGAAGCTTTCTTT.

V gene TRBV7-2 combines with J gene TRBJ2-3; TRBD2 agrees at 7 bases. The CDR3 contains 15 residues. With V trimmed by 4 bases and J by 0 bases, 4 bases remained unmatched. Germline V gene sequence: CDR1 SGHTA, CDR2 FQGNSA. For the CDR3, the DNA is TGTGCCAGCAGCTCGTACGGGAGGAGCACAGATACGCAGTATTTT. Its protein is CASSSYGRSTDTQYF.